The rows below give T cell receptor beta chains drawn from one sample of a study of early T cells in non-severe SARS-CoV-2 infection. One entry per CDR3 protein, called by TCRdb with MiXCR from the 5' RACE reads. Of 45,000 to 75,000 distinct CDR3 sequences in the sample, around 5.2% are singletons; the top ten hold roughly 7.1%. The sequenced sample was whole blood. Every receptor here comes from an adult who was a healthcare worker with PCR-confirmed SARS-CoV-2 infection or an uninfected control (not recorded which). Both conserved end residues are part of each CDR3. A D gene is named only where the DNA matches it firmly. The size of a clone is reported for some rows only, either as once, few or many, or as a class for expanded clones.

cdr3_aa	cdr3_nt	cdr3_length	v_call	j_call	clone_size	d_call
CSVAFLSEQYF	TGCAGCGTTGCATTTTTGTCCGAGCAGTACTTC	11	TRBV29-1	TRBJ2-7	.	.
CASSEGPPDYEQYF	TGTGCCAGCAGTGAAGGTCCCCCTGACTACGAGCAGTACTTC	14	TRBV2	TRBJ2-7	.	.
CASSLGALRGPSGYTF	TGTGCCAGCAGTTTAGGGGCTCTCAGGGGGCCCTCTGGCTACACCTTC	16	TRBV12-3/TRBV12-4	TRBJ1-2	.	TRBD1
CSVVGDRSEYGYTF	TGCAGCGTTGTCGGGGACAGGTCGGAATATGGCTACACCTTC	14	TRBV29-1	TRBJ1-2	.	TRBD1
CASSQDLWGGRGTDTQYF	TGTGCCAGCAGCCAAGATCTTTGGGGGGGCCGGGGAACAGATACGCAGTATTTT	18	TRBV14	TRBJ2-3	many	.
CASRPRQGEAYEQYF	TGTGCCAGCAGACCTCGACAGGGGGAAGCCTACGAGCAGTACTTC	15	TRBV12-3/TRBV12-4	TRBJ2-7	.	TRBD1
CASSKCEQGDNEQFF	TGTGCCAGCAGCAAGTGTGAGCAGGGTGACAATGAGCAGTTCTTC	15	TRBV21-1	TRBJ2-1	many	.
CASSSPTGPSSYEQYF	TGTGCCAGCAGCTCTCCGACAGGGCCAAGCTCCTACGAGCAGTACTTC	16	TRBV7-9	TRBJ2-7	many	TRBD1
CASSSTGIGNTIYF	TGTGCCAGCAGTTCAACAGGGATTGGAAACACCATATATTTT	14	TRBV27	TRBJ1-3	many	.
CSARGPTGDTYEQYF	TGCAGTGCTAGAGGTCCTACAGGGGATACCTACGAGCAGTACTTC	15	TRBV20-1	TRBJ2-7	few	TRBD1
CASRDGQGAVDTEAFF	TGTGCCAGCAGGGATGGACAGGGGGCGGTGGACACTGAAGCTTTCTTT	16	TRBV9	TRBJ1-1	many	TRBD1
CAWSPDLGPGKLFF	TGTGCCTGGAGTCCCGACTTAGGTCCGGGAAAACTGTTTTTT	14	TRBV30	TRBJ1-4	many	.
CSGGMGVGLLNTEAFF	TGCAGCGGTGGTATGGGGGTTGGTTTATTGAACACTGAAGCTTTCTTT	16	TRBV29-1	TRBJ1-1	.	.
CASSSTGYEQYF	TGTGCCAGCAGCTCTACAGGGTACGAGCAGTACTTC	12	TRBV5-1	TRBJ2-7	many	.
CASSLWTGGNTEAFF	TGTGCCAGCAGTTTGTGGACGGGGGGGAACACTGAAGCTTTCTTT	15	TRBV27	TRBJ1-1	many	.
CASSLYQVQETQYF	TGTGCCAGCAGCCTGTACCAGGTTCAAGAGACCCAGTACTTC	14	TRBV7-2	TRBJ2-5	many	.
CASSPDLIDSGRETQYF	TGTGCCAGCAGCCCGGATCTTATCGACTCAGGGAGGGAGACCCAGTACTTC	17	TRBV13	TRBJ2-5	.	.
CASSLLAGGPGTGELFF	TGTGCCAGTAGTCTTCTAGCGGGAGGGCCCGGCACCGGGGAGCTGTTTTTT	17	TRBV19	TRBJ2-2	.	TRBD2
CASSGGPSGRASYNEQFF	TGCGCCAGCAGTGGGGGGCCCAGCGGGAGGGCCTCCTACAATGAGCAGTTCTTC	18	TRBV10-1	TRBJ2-1	many	TRBD2
CASSLVRVPTDTQYF	TGCGCCAGCAGCTTGGTTAGGGTTCCCACAGATACGCAGTATTTT	15	TRBV5-1	TRBJ2-3	many	.
CASRRLAGQGDTQYF	TGTGCCAGCAGGAGACTAGCGGGACAGGGAGATACGCAGTATTTT	15	TRBV6-1	TRBJ2-3	few	TRBD2
CASSADVVRSTEAFF	TGTGCCAGCAGCGCGGACGTAGTAAGGAGCACTGAAGCTTTCTTT	15	TRBV5-6	TRBJ1-1	many	.
CASSYRGSRRNEQFF	TGTGCCAGCAGTTACAGGGGTAGTCGGCGTAATGAGCAGTTCTTC	15	TRBV6-1	TRBJ2-1	many	TRBD1
CASSEAARGTDTQYF	TGTGCCAGCAGTGAAGCCGCCAGGGGGACAGATACGCAGTATTTT	15	TRBV6-1	TRBJ2-3	few	TRBD1
CASSPERQSNTEAFF	TGTGCCAGCAGCCCCGAAAGGCAGTCGAACACTGAAGCTTTCTTT	15	TRBV11-2	TRBJ1-1	many	.
CASAGTSGRAGEQFF	TGTGCCAGCGCGGGGACTAGCGGGAGGGCCGGTGAGCAGTTCTTC	15	TRBV11-2	TRBJ2-1	.	TRBD2
CASSPSGSYQETQYF	TGTGCCAGCAGCCCCTCGGGGTCCTACCAAGAGACCCAGTACTTC	15	TRBV7-6	TRBJ2-5	many	.
CASSQVGTNTDTQYF	TGTGCCAGCAGCCAAGTAGGGACTAACACAGATACGCAGTATTTT	15	TRBV4-2	TRBJ2-3	few	TRBD2
CASNWGPTGELFF	TGTGCCAGCAATTGGGGGCCGACCGGGGAGCTGTTTTTT	13	TRBV12-3/TRBV12-4	TRBJ2-2	.	.
CASSSWETGNTIYF	TGTGCCAGCAGTTCATGGGAAACTGGAAACACCATATATTTT	14	TRBV27	TRBJ1-3	many	.
CATSGSGAGVSYNEQFF	TGTGCCACCAGTGGGTCGGGCGCGGGAGTCTCCTACAATGAGCAGTTCTTC	17	TRBV24-1	TRBJ2-1	.	TRBD2
CASSLRTVNEQFF	TGTGCCAGCAGCCTCAGGACTGTCAATGAGCAGTTCTTC	13	TRBV11-2	TRBJ2-1	.	.
CSARVGGLGVYEQYF	TGCAGTGCTAGAGTAGGGGGCCTCGGGGTCTACGAGCAGTACTTC	15	TRBV20-1	TRBJ2-7	many	TRBD1
CASSSGTPPYEQYF	TGTGCCAGCAGCTCCGGGACTCCTCCCTACGAGCAGTACTTC	14	TRBV12-3/TRBV12-4	TRBJ2-7	few	.
CASSKGRGNQPQHF	TGTGCCAGCAGTAAAGGAAGGGGGAACCAGCCCCAGCATTTT	14	TRBV11-2	TRBJ1-5	many	.
CASTTDYPNEQFF	TGTGCCAGCACTACGGACTATCCCAATGAGCAGTTCTTC	13	TRBV7-2	TRBJ2-1	many	.
CASSLASTGSGANVLTF	TGTGCCAGCAGCTTAGCATCTACAGGGTCTGGGGCCAACGTCCTGACTTTC	17	TRBV7-9	TRBJ2-6	many	.
CSVEDQNSGANVLTF	TGCAGCGTTGAAGATCAAAACTCTGGGGCCAACGTCCTGACTTTC	15	TRBV29-1	TRBJ2-6	many	.